Each of the 13 T cell receptor beta chains below was sequenced from the same sample in a study of cytomegalovirus exposure and HLA in healthy donors (dated by TCRdb to 2015 to 2018). Library construction relied on the immunoSEQ multiplex PCR assay. For the multiplex PCR, a mixture combining 60 forward primers for TCR Vbeta segments and 13 reverse primers for TCR Jbeta segments was used. What TCRdb holds here is the immuneACCESS table cut down to in-frame rearrangements. Part of the clones is not present; checked against another copy, under half of the missing clones reflect an unresolved V gene, and the others are unexplained. The sample data list roughly 150,000 clones, and approximately 70% of these were observed just once. The ten largest clonotypes hold 1.6% of the sample. Sequencing was done on a sample of PBMCs. The receptors were sampled from a woman aged 18 to 35 in good health and CMV-seronegative.

This rearrangement joins TRBV6-1 to TRBJ2-5; D possibly corresponds to TRBD2 (5 bases). The CDR3 is made up of 14 amino acids. V shed 3 bases and J shed 2 bases, with 10 bases lying between them. CDR1 is MNHNS and CDR2 is SASEGT in the germline V gene. The DNA of the CDR3 is TGTGCCAGCAGTGAGGGAAGGGAGCAAGAGACCCAGTACTTC. This gives the protein CASSEGREQETQYF.

In this sample, this clone turned up a few times. The chain uses TRBV4-2 and TRBJ2-1; D is unresolved. Per germline, CDR1 LGHNA and CDR2 YNFKEQ. V was clipped by 0 bases and J by 7 bases, with 10 bases between them. The CDR3 is 14 amino acids. CDR3 nucleotides: TGTGCCAGCAGCCAAGAGGCGGAAGCTAATGAGCAGTTCTTC. Protein sequence: CASSQEAEANEQFF.

CDR3 nucleotides: TGTGCCAGCAGGGGGGGGGCAGCCTATGGCTACACCTTC. It specifies CASRGGAAYGYTF. The V call is TRBV11-1, the J call TRBJ1-2; D is perhaps TRBD1 (6 bases). Germline loops: CDR1 SGHAT, CDR2 FQDESV (reference sequence). The CDR3 spans 13 residues. V was shortened by 6 bases and J by 4 bases, with 12 bases between the two germline ends. The full variable domain, in which reference TRBV11-1 and TRBJ1-2 provide the parts outside the CDR3, is EAEVAQSPRYKITEKSQAVAFWCDPISGHATLYWYRQILGQGPELLVQFQDESVVDDSQLPKDRFSAERLKGVDSTLKIQPAELGDSAMYLCASRGGAAYGYTFGSGTRLTVV.

J is TRBJ1-3 and V is TRBV5-1, with 9 bases aligning to TRBD1. The ends lost 1 base at V and 0 bases at J; junction bases unmatched: 8. The length of the CDR3 is 18 residues. Looked up from germline, CDR1 is SGHRS and CDR2 is YFSETQ. The CDR3 loop reads CASSLWSMGQGSGNTIYF. The CDR3 nucleotides read TGCGCCAGCAGCTTGTGGAGTATGGGACAGGGCTCTGGAAACACCATATATTTT.

V is TRBV10-1 and J is TRBJ2-3; D perhaps matches TRBD2 (5 bases). V gave up 3 bases and J gave up 2 bases, with 9 bases separating them. CDR1 and CDR2 from the germline V gene are WNHNN and SYGVQD (reference sequence). The CDR3 contains 14 residues. The CDR3 DNA is TGCGCCAGCAGTGATGCACGGGACACAGATACGCAGTATTTT. This sequence encodes CASSDARDTDTQYF.

V gene TRBV2 combines with J gene TRBJ2-5; D is perhaps TRBD2 (6 bases). Germline V gene sequence: CDR1 SNHLY, CDR2 FYNNEI. V shed 8 bases and J shed 1 base, with 8 bases lying between them. This CDR3 comprises 12 residues. The CDR3 nucleotides read TGTGCCAGCCGGGACTCCCAAGAGACCCAGTACTTC. It specifies CASRDSQETQYF.

The chain joins TRBV5-1 to TRBJ1-2; 9 bases align to TRBD1. The CDR3 covers 15 residues. V lost 0 bases, J lost 8 bases, and 8 bases stayed unmatched. Germline V gives CDR1 SGHRS, CDR2 YFSETQ. CDR3 DNA sequence: TGCGCCAGCAGCTTGGTACTACAGGGGGCGCAGGGCTACACCTTC. Its protein product is CASSLVLQGAQGYTF.

The chain has TRBV5-8 and TRBJ2-5; 12 bases map to TRBD2. The germline gives CDR1 SGHTS, CDR2 YDEGEE. The CDR3 is 16 amino acids. The ends lost 0 bases at V and 2 bases at J; junction bases unmatched: 2. As DNA, the CDR3 is TGTGCCAGCAGCTTGGGGCTAGCGGGAGGGCAAGAGACCCAGTACTTC. Its protein is CASSLGLAGGQETQYF.

The chain is built from TRBV7-8 and TRBJ2-7, with D tentatively TRBD1 (6 bases). V was shortened by 5 bases and J by 2 bases, with 10 bases between the two germline ends. The CDR3 is 13 amino acids. The germline gives CDR1 SGHVS, CDR2 FQNEAQ. For the CDR3, the DNA is TGTGCCAGCAGCCCACGGACAGCCTACGAGCAGTACGTC. As protein: CASSPRTAYEQYV.

CDR3 loop: CASSYTSGRARYEQYV. CDR3 bases: TGTGCCAGCAGTTACACTAGCGGGAGGGCCCGCTACGAGCAGTACGTC. The chain couples TRBV6-6 to TRBJ2-7; 13 bases map to TRBD2. This CDR3 region has 16 residues. Trimming removed 2 bases from V and 3 bases from J; junction bases left unmatched: 4. The V gene's germline CDR1 is MNHNY and CDR2 SVGAGI (reference sequence).

The chain is built from TRBV5-4 and TRBJ1-2; a weak D match, TRBD1 (5 bases). The CDR3 spans 15 residues. V was cut by 0 bases and J by 7 bases, with 16 bases left in between. Germline V gene lookup returns CDR1 SGHNT and CDR2 YYREEE (reference sequence). The CDR3 DNA reads as TGTGCCAGCAGCTTGGAGATTGGGGGGACGGGTGGCTACACCTTC. Encoded protein: CASSLEIGGTGGYTF.

This chain connects TRBV6-5 to TRBJ1-1; D unresolved. Trimming left V 1 base short and J 1 base short, with 13 bases between. Looked up from germline, CDR1 is MNHEY and CDR2 is SVGAGI. This CDR3 is built from 16 residues. CDR3 sequence reads: CASSYYPGAGNTEAFF. As DNA, the CDR3 is TGTGCCAGCAGTTACTATCCGGGCGCGGGGAACACTGAAGCTTTCTTT.

V is TRBV7-8 and J is TRBJ2-2, with a weak D call TRBD2 (7 bases). Deletions cut 7 bases from V and 6 bases from J, with 18 bases between. This CDR3 region has 15 residues. The V gene's germline CDR1 is SGHVS and CDR2 FQNEAQ. CDR3: CASTQWGGESGELFF. Here the CDR3 DNA reads TGTGCCAGCACCCAGTGGGGGGGCGAGTCCGGGGAGCTGTTTTTT.